This TCR beta chain is drawn from a study of monozygotic twins with inflammatory bowel disease. CDR1 and CDR2 from the germline V gene are SNHLY and FYNNEI. This CDR3 is built from 15 residues. Comments on this clonotype: Its cognate antigen is unknown.

Using TCRalpha and TCRbeta cDNA, the researchers carried out two nested PCRs that lasted 16 and 9 cycles. After re-calling the 5' RACE reads, TCRdb lists one entry per CDR3 protein, DNA absent. Its clone listing holds roughly 160,000 distinct CDR3 sequences. Each donor gave roughly 2.5 ml of peripheral blood. Study findings and constraints: IBD patients shared fewer clonotypes with others than healthy twins, especially with disease activity. Individual T cell subtypes were not distinguishable.

Source material: blood. The chain is built from TRBV2 and TRBJ2-5; with no DNA, the TCRdb D assignment of TRBD1 cannot be verified. This receptor was taken from a human donor with ulcerative colitis or Crohn's disease, or a healthy co-twin of an affected twin (not recorded which). The CDR3 region is CASSEGQGTQETQYF.